This is a list of T cell receptor beta chains from one sample in a study of T-cell reconstitution after alpha-beta-depleted transplantation in children. TCRdb re-called the PCR reads through MiXCR, storing one row per CDR3 protein. Of about 460,000 distinct CDR3 sequences in the sample, under 12% are singletons; the top ten hold 2%. Material: PBMCs, obtained before TCRalphabeta/CD19-depleted stem cell transplant. The receptors shown here come from a child aged 2-15 years with inherited bone marrow failure, due to receive a stem cell transplant. The CDR3 runs from the conserved cysteine through the conserved F or W. A D gene is named only where the DNA matches it firmly. Clone size is shown for a subset of rows, as once, few, many or a class of expanded clone.

clone size	V gene	J gene	D gene	CDR3 DNA	CDR3 protein
many	TRBV9	TRBJ2-5	-	TGTGCCAGCAGCGTAGACCTAGGGGGGGAGACCCAGTACTTC	CASSVDLGGETQYF
many	TRBV4-3	TRBJ2-1	TRBD2	TGTGCCAGCAGCCAAGATAGCGGGAGCTCCTACAATGAGCAGTTCTTC	CASSQDSGSSYNEQFF
many	TRBV28	TRBJ2-3	-	TGTGCCAGCAGTTTCGAGTGGTCAGATACGCAGTATTTT	CASSFEWSDTQYF
once	TRBV7-9	TRBJ1-1	-	TGTGCCAGCAGCCCCCGTGGCGTAAGGGGTGAAGCTTTCTTT	CASSPRGVRGEAFF
many	TRBV10-3	TRBJ1-2	-	TGTGCCATCAGTGAGCGGCAGAGCATATCCCCTTTTAACTATGGCTACACCTTC	CAISERQSISPFNYGYTF
-	TRBV20-1	TRBJ2-7	TRBD2	TGCAGTGCTAGAGTTGGGACTACCTCTGGTGAGCAGTACTTC	CSARVGTTSGEQYF
-	TRBV28	TRBJ2-7	TRBD2	TGTGCCAGCAGTCTCTCCCGGGACTACGGCTCCTACGAGCAGTACTTC	CASSLSRDYGSYEQYF
many	TRBV7-9	TRBJ2-1	TRBD2	TGTGCCAGCAGCTTAGTTGGGGGGACTAGATCGGGTGAGCAGTTCTTC	CASSLVGGTRSGEQFF
-	TRBV11-2	TRBJ1-4	-	TGTGCCAGCAGCTTAAGAACGGACTATAATGAAAAACTGTTTTTT	CASSLRTDYNEKLFF
few	TRBV12-3/TRBV12-4	TRBJ2-7	TRBD2	TGTGCCAGCAGATTAGCGGGAGTGACCTACGAGCAGTACTTC	CASRLAGVTYEQYF
-	TRBV27	TRBJ2-7	TRBD2	TGTGCCAGCAGAAGGCTAGCGGGAGGGCCCTACGAGCAGTACTTC	CASRRLAGGPYEQYF
-	TRBV4-1	TRBJ2-7	-	TGCGCCAGCAGCCAAGACGGCCCTAGCGACGAGCAGTACTTC	CASSQDGPSDEQYF
many	TRBV20-1	TRBJ1-5	TRBD1	TGCAGTGCTAGAGTGACCGGGACAGGTGCCAATCAGCCCCAGCATTTT	CSARVTGTGANQPQHF
-	TRBV29-1	TRBJ2-3	-	TGCAGCGTTGTACAGGGAACCGATACGCAGTATTTT	CSVVQGTDTQYF
-	TRBV5-1	TRBJ2-1	-	TGCGCCAGCAGCTTGGCCGGGGGTATTCGGGGCCCGTCCTACAATGAGCAGTTCTTC	CASSLAGGIRGPSYNEQFF
many	TRBV5-5	TRBJ1-1	-	TGTGCCAGCAGCTTCGGACCCGGGACGAACACTGAAGCTTTCTTT	CASSFGPGTNTEAFF
many	TRBV30	TRBJ2-3	-	TGTGCCTGGAAAAGGGAGAATACGCAGTATTTT	CAWKRENTQYF
-	TRBV5-1	TRBJ2-4	-	TGCGCCAGCAGCTTGGCCGGGGAGGGGGCAGCCAAAAACATTCAGAACTTC	CASSLAGEGAAKNIQNF
-	TRBV19	TRBJ2-3	-	TGTGCCAGTAGTATAGGTCTAGCGCATGCAGATACGCAGTATTTT	CASSIGLAHADTQYF
many	TRBV6-1	TRBJ2-7	-	TGTGCCAGCAGTCTGACTTCATACCGATCCTACGAGCAGTACTTC	CASSLTSYRSYEQYF
-	TRBV5-6	TRBJ1-6	TRBD1	TGTGCCAGCAGCACGGGACAGGAAAATTCACCCCTCCACTTT	CASSTGQENSPLHF
many	TRBV4-3	TRBJ2-7	-	TGCGCCAGCAGCCAATCGGCTCTCACCCACTACGAGCAGTACTTC	CASSQSALTHYEQYF
-	TRBV19	TRBJ2-1	-	TGTGCCAGTAGTATGAGGGGCGGTGACGGCAATGAGCAGTTCTTC	CASSMRGGDGNEQFF